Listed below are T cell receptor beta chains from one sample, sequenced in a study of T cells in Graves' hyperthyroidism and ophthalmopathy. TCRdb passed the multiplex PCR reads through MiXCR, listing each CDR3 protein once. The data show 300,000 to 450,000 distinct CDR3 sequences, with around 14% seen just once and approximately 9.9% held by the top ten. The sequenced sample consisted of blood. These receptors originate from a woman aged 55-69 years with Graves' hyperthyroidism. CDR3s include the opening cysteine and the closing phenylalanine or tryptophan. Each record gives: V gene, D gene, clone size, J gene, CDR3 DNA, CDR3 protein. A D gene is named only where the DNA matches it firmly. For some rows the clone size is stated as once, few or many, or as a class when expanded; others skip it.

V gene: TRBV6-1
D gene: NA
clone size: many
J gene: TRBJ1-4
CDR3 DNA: TGTGCCAGCAGTCCGGACAGCGCAACTAATGAAAAACTGTTTTTT
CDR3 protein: CASSPDSATNEKLFF

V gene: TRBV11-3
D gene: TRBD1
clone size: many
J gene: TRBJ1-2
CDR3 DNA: TGTGCCAGCAGCTCAGTCTACAGGGGATCCAACTATGGCTACACCTTC
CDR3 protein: CASSSVYRGSNYGYTF

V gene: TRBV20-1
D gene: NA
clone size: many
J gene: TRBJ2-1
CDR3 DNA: TGCAGTGCTCACTATTACAATGAGCAGTTCTTC
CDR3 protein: CSAHYYNEQFF

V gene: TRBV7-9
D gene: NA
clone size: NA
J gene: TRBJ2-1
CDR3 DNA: TGTGCCAGCAGCTTTGGTAGGAGTGAGCAGTTCTTC
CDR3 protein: CASSFGRSEQFF

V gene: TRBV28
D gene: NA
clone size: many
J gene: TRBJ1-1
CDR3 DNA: TGTGCCAGCAGTCTTCCGCGAACATCCACTGAAGCTTTCTTT
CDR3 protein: CASSLPRTSTEAFF

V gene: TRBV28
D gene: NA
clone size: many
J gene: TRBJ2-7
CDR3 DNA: TGTGCCAGCAGTTTATCCGCCCCGGGTCGGTACGAGCAGTACTTC
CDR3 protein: CASSLSAPGRYEQYF

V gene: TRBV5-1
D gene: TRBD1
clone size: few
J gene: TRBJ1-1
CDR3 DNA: TGCGCCAGCAGCCCGGACAGGGCAGCTGAAGCTTTCTTT
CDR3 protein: CASSPDRAAEAFF

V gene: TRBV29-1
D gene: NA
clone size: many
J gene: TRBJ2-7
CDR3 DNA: TGCAGCGTTGAGACATACTCCACTTCTGAGCAGTACTTC
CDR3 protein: CSVETYSTSEQYF

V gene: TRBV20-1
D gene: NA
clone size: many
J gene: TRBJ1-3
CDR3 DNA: TGCAGTGCTATCCCGATCGGGCTAACCGGAAACACCATATATTTT
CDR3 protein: CSAIPIGLTGNTIYF

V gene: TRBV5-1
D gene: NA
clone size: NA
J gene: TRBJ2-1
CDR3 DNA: TGCGCCAGCAGCCCCAGATCTAGCGAATGGAGCTCCTACAATGAGCAGTTCTTC
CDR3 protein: CASSPRSSEWSSYNEQFF

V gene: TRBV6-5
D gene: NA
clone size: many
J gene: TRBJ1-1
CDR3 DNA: TGTGCCAGCAGTTACGATGGGGGATGGACTGAAGCTTTCTTT
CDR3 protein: CASSYDGGWTEAFF

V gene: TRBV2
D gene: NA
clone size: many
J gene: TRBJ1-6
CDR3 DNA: TGTGCCAGCAGTGAAGCCGGGGGGCTGGGATCACCCCTCCACTTT
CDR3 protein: CASSEAGGLGSPLHF

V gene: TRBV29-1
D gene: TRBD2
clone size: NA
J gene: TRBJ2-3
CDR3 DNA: TGCAGCGTTGGTACGGGGGGAGATACGCAGTATTTT
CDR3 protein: CSVGTGGDTQYF

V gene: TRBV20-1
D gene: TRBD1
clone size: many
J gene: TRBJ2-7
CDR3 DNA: TGCAGTGCCTGGGGACAGGCCTACGAGCAGTACTTC
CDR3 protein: CSAWGQAYEQYF

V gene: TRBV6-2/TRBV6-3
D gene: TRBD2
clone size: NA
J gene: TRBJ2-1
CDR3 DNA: TGTGCCAGCAGTAACCTAGCGGGAGCCATCAATGAGCAGTTCTTC
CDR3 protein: CASSNLAGAINEQFF

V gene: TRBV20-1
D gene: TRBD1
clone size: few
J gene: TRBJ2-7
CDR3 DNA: TGCAGTGCTAGAGAGGGGACAGCGACCTACGAGCAGTACTTC
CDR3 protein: CSAREGTATYEQYF

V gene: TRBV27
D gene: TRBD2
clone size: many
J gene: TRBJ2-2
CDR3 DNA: TGTGCCAGCAGTTTACGGGGGAGGGACACCGGGGAGCTGTTTTTT
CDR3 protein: CASSLRGRDTGELFF

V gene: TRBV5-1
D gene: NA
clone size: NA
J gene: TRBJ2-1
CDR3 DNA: TGCGCCAGCAGCTTGGGTGCAACCTACAATGAGCAGTTCTTC
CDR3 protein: CASSLGATYNEQFF

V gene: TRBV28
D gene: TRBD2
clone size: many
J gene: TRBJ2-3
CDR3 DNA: TGTGCCAGCAGTTTACCCCCACTATCCTCTAGCGGGAGGACAACAGATACGCAGTATTTT
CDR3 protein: CASSLPPLSSSGRTTDTQYF

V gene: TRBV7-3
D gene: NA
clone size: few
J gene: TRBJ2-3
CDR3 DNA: TGTGCCAGCAGCGCGTCGGGAGATACGCAGTATTTT
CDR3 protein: CASSASGDTQYF

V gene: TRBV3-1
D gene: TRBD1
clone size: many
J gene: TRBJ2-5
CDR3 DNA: TGTGCCAGCAGCCTGGGGACAGGGGAAGAGACCCAGTACTTC
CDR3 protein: CASSLGTGEETQYF

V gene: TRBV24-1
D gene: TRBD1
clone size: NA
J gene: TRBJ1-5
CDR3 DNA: TGTGCCACCAGTGAGCCAGGGACAGGGGGTGGCAATCAGCCCCAGCATTTT
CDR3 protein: CATSEPGTGGGNQPQHF

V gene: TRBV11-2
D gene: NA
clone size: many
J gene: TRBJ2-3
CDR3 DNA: TGTGCCAGCAGCTTAGAAATCCAGGGGCCAGATACGCAGTATTTT
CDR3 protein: CASSLEIQGPDTQYF

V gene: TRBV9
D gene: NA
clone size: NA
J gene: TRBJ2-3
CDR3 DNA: TGTGCCAGCAGCCGGGGACCTACTAGCACAGATACGCAGTATTTT
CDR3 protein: CASSRGPTSTDTQYF

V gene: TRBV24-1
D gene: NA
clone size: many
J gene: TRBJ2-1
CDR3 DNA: TGTGCCACCAGTGATCGGGCTAGCCGCATAGAGCAGTTCTTC
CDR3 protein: CATSDRASRIEQFF

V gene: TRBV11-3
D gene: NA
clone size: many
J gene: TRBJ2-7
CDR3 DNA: TGTGCCAGCAGCTTAGTGACAGGTTACGAGCAGTACTTC
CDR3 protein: CASSLVTGYEQYF

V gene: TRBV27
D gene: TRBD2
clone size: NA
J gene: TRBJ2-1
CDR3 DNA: TGTGCCAGCAGTTTATCGGCTTTAGCGGGAGGGTATGAGCAGTTCTTC
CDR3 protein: CASSLSALAGGYEQFF

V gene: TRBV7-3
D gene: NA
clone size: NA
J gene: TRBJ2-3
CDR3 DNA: TGTGCCAGCAGCGCATATAGGGAGGATACGCAGTATTTT
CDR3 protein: CASSAYREDTQYF

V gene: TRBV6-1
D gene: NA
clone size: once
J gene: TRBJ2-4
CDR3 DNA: TGTGCCAGCAGCCCTCTAGATAGGGGGAGCATTCAGTACTTC
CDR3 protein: CASSPLDRGSIQYF

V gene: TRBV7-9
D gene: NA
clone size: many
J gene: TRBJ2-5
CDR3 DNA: TGTGCCAGCAGCTTAGTCAAGACGGGATCGATAGAGACCCAGTACTTC
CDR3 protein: CASSLVKTGSIETQYF

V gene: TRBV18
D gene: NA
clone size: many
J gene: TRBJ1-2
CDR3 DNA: TGTGCCAGCTCACCAAGGGGGAGGGATGGCTACACCTTC
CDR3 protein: CASSPRGRDGYTF

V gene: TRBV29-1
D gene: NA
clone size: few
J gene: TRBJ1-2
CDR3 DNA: TGCAGCGTTGAGGCAGGGAACTATGGCTACACCTTC
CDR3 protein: CSVEAGNYGYTF

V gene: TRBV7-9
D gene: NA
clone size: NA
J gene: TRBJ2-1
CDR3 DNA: TGTGCCAGCACCCTTAGAAGTTGGCGGGGCCCTTCCAATGAGCAGTTCTTC
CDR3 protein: CASTLRSWRGPSNEQFF

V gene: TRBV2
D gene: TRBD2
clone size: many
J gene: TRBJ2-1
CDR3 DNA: TGTGCCAGCAGTCAAGGGCGCCGGGGGGGACGGGACAATGAGCAGTTCTTC
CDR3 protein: CASSQGRRGGRDNEQFF

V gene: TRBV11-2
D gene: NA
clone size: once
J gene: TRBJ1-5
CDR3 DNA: TGTGCCAGCAGCCCCTGGCTCAATCAGCCCCAGCATTTT
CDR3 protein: CASSPWLNQPQHF

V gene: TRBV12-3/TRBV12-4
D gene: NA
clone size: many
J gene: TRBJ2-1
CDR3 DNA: TGTGCCAGCAGGGCACAGGGCTACTCCTACAATGAGCAGTTCTTC
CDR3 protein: CASRAQGYSYNEQFF

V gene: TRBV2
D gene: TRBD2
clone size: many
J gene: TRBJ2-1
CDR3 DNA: TGTGCCAGTACTATGAAACTAGCGGGAGTCTACAATGAGCAGTTCTTC
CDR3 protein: CASTMKLAGVYNEQFF

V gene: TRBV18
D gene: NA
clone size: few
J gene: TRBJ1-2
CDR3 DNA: TGTGCCAGCCCCCCCGAAGAGCGCGGGGGCTACACCTTC
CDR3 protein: CASPPEERGGYTF

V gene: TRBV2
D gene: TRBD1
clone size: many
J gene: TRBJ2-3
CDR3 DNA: TGTGCCAGCAGGGACAGGGTGAGCACAGACACGCAGTATTTT
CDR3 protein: CASRDRVSTDTQYF

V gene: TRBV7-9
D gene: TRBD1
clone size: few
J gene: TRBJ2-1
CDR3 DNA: TGTGCCAGCAGCACCCGGACAGGGGATTACAATGAGCAGTTCTTC
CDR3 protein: CASSTRTGDYNEQFF

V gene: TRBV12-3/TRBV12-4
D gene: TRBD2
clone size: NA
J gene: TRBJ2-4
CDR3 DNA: TGTGCCAGCTTACCCACGGGGGGTGACATTCAGTACTTC
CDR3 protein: CASLPTGGDIQYF

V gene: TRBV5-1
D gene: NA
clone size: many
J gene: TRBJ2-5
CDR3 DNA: TGCGCCAGCAGCTTGATGGGGTATCAAGAGACCCAGTACTTC
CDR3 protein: CASSLMGYQETQYF

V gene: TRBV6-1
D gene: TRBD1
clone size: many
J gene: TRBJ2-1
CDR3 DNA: TGTGCCAGCAGTGAAGACGGGACAGGGGCTCTCAATGAGCAGTTCTTC
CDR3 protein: CASSEDGTGALNEQFF

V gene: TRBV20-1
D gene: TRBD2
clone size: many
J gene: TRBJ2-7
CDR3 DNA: TGCAGTGCTATCGGGGGGGGAGAGGGCTACGAGCAGTACTTC
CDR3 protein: CSAIGGGEGYEQYF

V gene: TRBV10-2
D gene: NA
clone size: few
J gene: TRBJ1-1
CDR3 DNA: TGCGCCAGCAGGACTCGGCAGGGTGGCACTGAAGCTTTCTTT
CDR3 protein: CASRTRQGGTEAFF

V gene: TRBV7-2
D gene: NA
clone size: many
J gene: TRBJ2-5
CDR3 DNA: TGTGCCAGCAGCTTATCGGGGACACTTGGGGAGACCCAGTACTTC
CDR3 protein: CASSLSGTLGETQYF

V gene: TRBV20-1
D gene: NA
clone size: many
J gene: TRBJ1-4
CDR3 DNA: TGCAGTACGACCGACGGCGAAAAACTGTTTTTT
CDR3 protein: CSTTDGEKLFF

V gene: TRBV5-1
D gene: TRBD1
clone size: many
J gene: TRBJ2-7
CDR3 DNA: TGCGCCAGCAGCCCGGGACAGGTCAGCTCCTACGAGCAGTACTTC
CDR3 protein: CASSPGQVSSYEQYF

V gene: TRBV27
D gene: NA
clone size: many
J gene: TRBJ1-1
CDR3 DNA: TGTGCCAGCAGTCCCCTTCTGAACACTGAAGCTTTCTTT
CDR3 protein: CASSPLLNTEAFF